The rows below give T cell receptor beta chains drawn from one sample of a study of blood T cell repertoires in COVID-19. Clones were read by immunoSEQ multiplex PCR, and TCRdb kept only the in-frame ones, dropping some. Of roughly 250,000 clones in the sample, about 91% were seen once. The sample comprised PBMCs or T cells enriched from blood (not recorded which). These receptors were collected from a woman in her 40s with acute COVID-19. CDR3s include the opening cysteine and the closing phenylalanine or tryptophan. A D gene is named only where the DNA matches it firmly. Some rows mark clone size as missing; the rest say once, few, many or name a class of expanded clone.

abundance,v_gene,j_gene,d_gene,CDR3aa,CDR3nt
.,TRBV6-1,TRBJ2-2,.,CASSEFRSTGELFF,TGTGCCAGCAGTGAATTTAGAAGCACCGGGGAGCTGTTTTTT
.,TRBV19,TRBJ1-4,.,CASSGEEKLFF,TGTGCCAGTTCGGGTGAGGAAAAACTGTTTTTT
.,TRBV2,TRBJ1-5,.,CASSEPPGPQHF,TGTGCCAGCAGTGAACCTCCGGGGCCCCAGCATTTT
.,TRBV7-8,TRBJ1-4,TRBD1,CASSDDPTGENEKLFF,TGTGCCAGCAGCGACGACCCGACAGGGGAGAATGAAAAACTGTTTTTT
few,TRBV7-9,TRBJ2-5,TRBD1,CASSARTGGETQYF,TGTGCCAGCAGCGCACGAACAGGGGGAGAGACCCAGTACTTC
.,TRBV12-5,TRBJ1-5,.,CASGLVQGEGNQPQHF,TGTGCTAGTGGTTTGGTACAAGGAGAGGGCAATCAGCCCCAGCATTTT
.,TRBV3-1/TRBV3-2,TRBJ2-2,TRBD2,CASSLGPRGNPTGELFF,TGTGCCAGCAGCCTGGGCCCGCGGGGGAACCCCACCGGGGAGCTGTTTTTT
.,TRBV29-1,TRBJ2-7,TRBD2,CSVDGTSGRRSEQYF,TGCAGCGTTGATGGCACTAGCGGGAGGCGTAGCGAGCAGTACTTC
.,TRBV5-1,TRBJ1-2,.,CASRTSLQPNYGYTF,TGCGCCAGCAGGACAAGTCTCCAACCTAACTATGGCTACACCTTC
.,TRBV29-1,TRBJ1-5,TRBD1,CSVETGTGSQPQHF,TGCAGCGTTGAGACCGGGACAGGGAGTCAGCCCCAGCATTTT
.,TRBV12-3/TRBV12-4,TRBJ1-6,.,CASSQVRGSPLHF,TGTGCCAGCAGCCAAGTAAGGGGCTCACCCCTCCACTTT
few,TRBV5-5,TRBJ2-7,TRBD2,CASSPGLAGTVYEQYF,TGTGCCAGCAGCCCTGGGCTAGCGGGGACTGTGTACGAGCAGTACTTC
.,TRBV5-1,TRBJ2-1,TRBD2,CASSLAGASGIREQFF,TGCGCCAGCAGCTTGGCCGGGGCTAGCGGGATTCGGGAGCAGTTCTTC
.,TRBV6-5,TRBJ1-5,.,CASRNGESNQPQHF,TGTGCCAGCAGGAACGGGGAAAGCAATCAGCCCCAGCATTTT
.,TRBV7-9,TRBJ1-5,.,CASSRGSGNQPQHF,TGTGCCAGCAGCCGAGGGTCGGGCAATCAGCCCCAGCATTTT
.,TRBV24-1,TRBJ1-2,TRBD1,CATSDSRTGEAYGYTF,TGTGCCACCAGTGATTCTCGGACAGGGGAGGCCTATGGCTACACCTTC
.,TRBV30,TRBJ2-1,.,CAWREITGGAHNEQFF,TGTGCCTGGAGAGAGATCACAGGGGGGGCCCACAATGAGCAGTTCTTC
.,TRBV28,TRBJ1-2,TRBD1,CASSPPTGADGYTF,TGTGCCAGCAGTCCTCCGACAGGGGCAGATGGCTACACCTTC
.,TRBV5-6,TRBJ2-7,TRBD2,CASSLGGGSPFYEQYF,TGTGCCAGCAGCTTGGGTGGCGGGAGCCCTTTCTACGAGCAGTACTTC
few,TRBV7-9,TRBJ1-1,.,CASSFRTQNTEAFF,TGTGCCAGCAGCTTCAGGACACAGAACACTGAAGCTTTCTTT
.,TRBV14,TRBJ1-3,TRBD1,CASSHTGQGAITIYF,TGTGCCAGCAGCCATACGGGACAGGGGGCCATCACCATATATTTT
few,TRBV6-5,TRBJ1-1,.,CASRSVGTEAFF,TGTGCCAGCAGGTCGGTCGGCACTGAAGCTTTCTTT
.,TRBV6-4,TRBJ1-1,.,CASRGTRNTEAFF,TGTGCCAGCAGGGGGACACGGAACACTGAAGCTTTCTTT
few,TRBV29-1,TRBJ2-1,TRBD2,CSATTSGDYNEQFF,TGCAGCGCAACCACTAGCGGAGACTACAATGAGCAGTTCTTC
.,TRBV10-1,TRBJ2-3,TRBD2,CASSSGLAGYTDTQYF,TGCGCCAGCAGTTCGGGACTAGCGGGGTACACAGATACGCAGTATTTT
.,TRBV28,TRBJ2-7,TRBD1,CASRQTGGGYEQYF,TGTGCCAGCAGACAAACAGGGGGCGGGTACGAGCAGTACTTC
.,TRBV3-1/TRBV3-2,TRBJ1-1,.,CASSLTRQTEAFF,TGTGCCAGCAGCCTCACCCGACAAACTGAAGCTTTCTTT
.,TRBV4-3,TRBJ1-5,.,CASSQDEAQPQHF,TGCGCCAGCAGCCAAGATGAGGCCCAGCCCCAGCATTTT
.,TRBV5-1,TRBJ1-6,TRBD1,CASSFGQAYNSPLHF,TGCGCCAGCAGCTTCGGACAGGCCTATAATTCACCCCTCCACTTT
.,TRBV24-1,TRBJ1-6,TRBD1,CATILSGGASYNSPLHF,TGTGCCACCATCCTGTCAGGGGGCGCTTCCTATAATTCACCCCTCCACTTT
.,TRBV7-9,TRBJ1-6,TRBD1,CASSLNRGNSPLHF,TGTGCCAGCAGCTTAAACAGGGGGAATTCACCCCTCCACTTT